This T cell receptor beta chain was observed in a study of blood T cell repertoires in COVID-19 (dated by TCRdb to 2018 to 2021). For context, the study as a whole: Samples from collaborators originated in the United States, Italy and Spain and spanned both the acute and convalescent phases of COVID-19. Deeply sampled blood TCRbeta repertoires from subjects exposed to, actively infected with, or recovered from COVID-19 were included in the dataset. The samples were drawn from two sources: the first 160 participants of the ongoing ImmuneRACE study, and over 1,000 subjects contributed by 6 global collaborators. Sample metadata almost always included a de-identified subject ID, COVID-19 status, age in years and sex. The prospective study material was composed of cDNA or gDNA derived from T cells, B-cell-depleted T cells, or PBMCs. A freely available public database, intended as a resource for researchers studying the immune response to SARS-CoV-2, is where the repertoires were released. Where HLA class I and class II types were available, the types were taken from metadata supplied by the sample provider, not from assay-based typing. The study at large found these results: Clinical and demographic metadata were provided uncurated, with the amount varying by source and participant.

TCRbeta CDR3 regions were amplified from genomic DNA using the immunoSEQ Assay, a bias-controlled multiplex PCR. Concerning the study's data processing: The number of nucleated cells in each sample was estimated by amplification of reference gene primers within the assay. Sequence reads were collapsed and filtered to measure the absolute abundance of every unique TCRbeta CDR3 rearrangement. For each sample, productive Simpson clonality was calculated as the square root of Simpson's diversity index across productive rearrangements. Here the immuneACCESS table is served through TCRdb, limited to in-frame sequences with V and J called. Missing clones are a known gap in these copies; in checked studies unresolved V genes cover under half, and the rest lacks a known reason. V and J calls and clone size are as listed in that table; D and trimming were resolved from the DNA. This sample gives about 350,000 clones in total; around nine tenths of them show up just once. The ten largest clones add up to 3% to 4% of the sample.

For this clone: Its antigen remains unidentified. One base away there is no much larger clone; base qualities are not given.

Here V drops 4 bases and J drops 5 bases, and the junction holds 10 bases not matched to any gene. From cysteine to phenylalanine, the CDR3 is 15 amino acids long. Only the CDR3 portion is preserved as DNA: 45 bases, with reading frame beginning at the first base. The germline V gene provides CDR1 SGHAT and CDR2 FQNNGV. One collaborating source in Seattle enrolled patients during active infection and followed them longitudinally through the course of disease. The collaborating institutions used their own protocols to collect whole blood in K2EDTA tubes. For TCRbeta analysis, collaborator samples were shipped as frozen whole blood, as isolated PBMCs, or as DNA extracted from either sample type.

This clonotype was sampled from a woman aged 55-70 years with COVID-19, enrolled during active disease. In this chain, TRBV11-2 is recombined with TRBJ1-1; 7 of the junction bases match TRBD1. The specimen sequenced was peripheral blood. In nucleotide form, the sequence is TGTGCCAGCAGCTATAACAGGGGCCAACAGACTGAAGCTTTCTTT. It codes for CASSYNRGQQTEAFF.